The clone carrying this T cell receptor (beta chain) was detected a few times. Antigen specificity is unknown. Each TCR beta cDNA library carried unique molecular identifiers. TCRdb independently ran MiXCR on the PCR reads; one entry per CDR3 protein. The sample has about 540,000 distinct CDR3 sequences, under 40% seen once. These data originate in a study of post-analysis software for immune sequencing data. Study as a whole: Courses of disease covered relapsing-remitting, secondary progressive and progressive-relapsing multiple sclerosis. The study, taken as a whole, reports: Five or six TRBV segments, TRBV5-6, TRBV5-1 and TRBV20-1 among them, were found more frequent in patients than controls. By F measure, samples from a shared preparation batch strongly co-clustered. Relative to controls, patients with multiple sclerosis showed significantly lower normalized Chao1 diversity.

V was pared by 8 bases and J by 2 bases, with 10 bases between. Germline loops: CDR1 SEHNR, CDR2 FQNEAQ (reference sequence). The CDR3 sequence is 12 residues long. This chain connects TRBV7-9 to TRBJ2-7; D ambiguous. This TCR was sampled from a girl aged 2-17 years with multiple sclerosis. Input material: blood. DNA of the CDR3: TGTGCCAGCTCGGAGAGAACCTACGAGCAGTACTTC. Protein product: CASSERTYEQYF.